This TCR beta chain came from a study of STAT5B mutations in CD4+ large granular lymphocyte leukemia. Controls came from buffy coats of healthy blood donors. Per germline, CDR1 SQVTM and CDR2 ANQGSEA. The CDR3 runs to 14 residues. V was trimmed by 6 bases and J by 0 bases, leaving 12 bases between them. The assay was run at survey level. TCRdb's table, derived via immunoSEQ multiplex PCR, lists solely in-frame clones and lacks some. This sample has some 30,000 clones, with around 70% found just once. The origin of this receptor is a human donor in good health. Sample: CD4+ T cells from blood buffy coats. The chain has TRBV29-1 and TRBJ2-4; a possible D gene is TRBD1 (6 bases). CDR3 region: CSVVGQTAKNIQYF. The CDR3 DNA is TGCAGCGTGGTTGGACAGACAGCCAAAAACATTCAGTACTTC.